A single sample is the source of the 10 T cell receptor beta chains below, sequenced in a study of blood T cell repertoires in COVID-19. Method: immunoSEQ multiplex PCR; TCRdb's copy keeps in-frame clones and lacks some. The sample includes roughly 40,000 clones, 60% to 80% of them seen just once. Sequenced material: peripheral blood. These receptors were collected from a man aged 70-80 years with acute or convalescent COVID-19.

In its sample, this clone was seen a few times. V and J are TRBV29-1 and TRBJ2-7, with 9 positions matching TRBD1. V gave up 6 bases and J gave up 4 bases; unmatched junction bases: 7. The CDR3 sequence is 13 residues long. Germline V gives CDR1 SQVTM, CDR2 ANQGSEA. CDR3 amino acids: CSVRDRVSYEQYF. In DNA, the CDR3 is TGCAGCGTCCGGGACAGGGTTTCTTACGAGCAGTACTTC.

This clone occurred a few times. J is TRBJ1-1 and V is TRBV7-2; D not resolved. This CDR3 region has 13 residues. Germline assignment: CDR1 SGHTA and CDR2 FQGNSA. V lost 1 base and J lost 1, with 4 bases in between. The chain's CDR3 is CASSLGANTEAFF. As DNA, the CDR3 is TGTGCCAGCAGCTTAGGGGCGAACACTGAAGCTTTCTTT.

The rearrangement links TRBV11-2 to TRBJ1-6; D not certain. Between the trimmed V and J ends, which lost 6 bases and 0 bases, there was a span of 9 bases. Germline V gene sequence: CDR1 SGHAT, CDR2 FQNNGV. The CDR3 consists of 15 residues. Written as DNA, the CDR3 is TGTGCCAGCAGTCTTGGGAGCTCCTATAATTCACCCCTCCACTTT. Its translation is CASSLGSSYNSPLHF.

This clone was seen once. The chain has TRBV28 and TRBJ1-5; D may be TRBD1 (6 bases). The CDR3 length is 16 residues. Between the trimmed V and J ends, which lost 5 bases and 1 base, there was a span of 15 bases. CDR1 is MDHEN and CDR2 is SYDVKM in the germline V gene. The DNA of the CDR3 is TGTGCCAGCAGTAAAGGGGGAGTCGTGAGCAATCAGCCCCAGCATTTT. It codes for CASSKGGVVSNQPQHF.

The sample holds one count of this clone. The chain couples TRBV3-1 (or the pseudogene TRBV3-2) to TRBJ1-4; D may be TRBD1 (5 bases). V was trimmed by 3 bases and J by 7 bases, leaving 9 bases between them. Germline V lookup: CDR1 LGHDT, CDR2 YNNKEL (reference sequence). This CDR3 region has 13 residues. CDR3 sequence: CASSQNGGEKLFF. CDR3 nucleotides: TGTGCCAGCAGCCAGAACGGGGGTGAAAAACTGTTTTTT.

This chain joins TRBV6-5 and TRBJ1-1; 9 positions agree with TRBD1. V shed 2 bases and J 1 base; nucleotides not matched to a gene: 5. Germline V gives CDR1 MNHEY, CDR2 SVGAGI. The CDR3 spans 16 residues. CDR3 sequence (DNA): TGTGCCAGCAGTTACCGGGGGACAGGGACGAACACTGAAGCTTTCTTT. As protein: CASSYRGTGTNTEAFF.

J is TRBJ1-2 and V is TRBV5-4; the match to TRBD1 covers 9 bases. Trimming took 4 bases from V and 7 from J; bases not matched to a gene: 8. The CDR3 spans 14 residues. Germline lookup yields CDR1 SGHNT and CDR2 YYREEE (reference sequence). CDR3 nucleotides: TGTGCCAGCAGCGCCCCGGACAGGGGCGGTGGCTACACCTTC. Amino acid sequence: CASSAPDRGGGYTF. Filled out from reference TRBV5-4 and TRBJ1-2, the complete variable domain reads ETGVTQSPTHLIKTRGQQVTLRCSSQSGHNTVSWYQQALGQGPQFIFQYYREEENGRGNFPPRFSGLQFPNYSSELNVNALELDDSALYLCASSAPDRGGGYTFGSGTRLTVV.

The chain employs TRBV6-6 and TRBJ1-2; 9 bases align to TRBD1. CDR3 length: 16 amino acids. V was clipped by 5 bases and J by 0 bases; unmatched bases: 7. CDR1 and CDR2 from the germline V gene are MNHNY and SVGAGI (reference sequence). This CDR3 reads CASSRADRGSNYGYTF. CDR3 nucleotide sequence: TGTGCCAGCAGTCGAGCGGACAGGGGTTCTAACTATGGCTACACCTTC.

The chain has TRBV4-2 and TRBJ1-5; no clear D gene. Germline V gene lookup returns CDR1 LGHNA and CDR2 YNFKEQ. The CDR3 is 18 residues long. Deletions cut 0 bases from V and 3 bases from J, with 18 bases between. This CDR3 reads CASSQDAQREGFNQPQHF. DNA of the CDR3: TGTGCCAGCAGCCAAGACGCCCAAAGGGAGGGATTCAATCAGCCCCAGCATTTT.

V is TRBV6-5 and J is TRBJ1-2; no firm D call. Looked up from germline, CDR1 is MNHEY and CDR2 is SVGAGI. The CDR3 sequence is 15 residues long. V lost 0 bases and J 0 bases, leaving 8 bases between the germline ends. The CDR3 is CASSYSRRPNYGYTF. The CDR3 DNA is TGTGCCAGCAGTTACTCGAGGCGGCCTAACTATGGCTACACCTTC.